This TCR beta chain was found in a study of T cells after yellow fever vaccination. Study-wide points: Once the booster was given, most primary-vaccination clones reappeared, at just under 98% for CD4 and more than 85% for CD8. Though weaker, the secondary response peaked faster, on day 5 versus 15.

Per germline, CDR1 MNHNS and CDR2 SASEGT. This CDR3 is built from 18 residues. V was pared by 1 base and J by 1 base, with 8 bases of the junction left unmatched. TCRdb analysed the 5' RACE reads with MiXCR anew, one entry per CDR3 protein. The sample lists 620,000 or so distinct CDR3 sequences; roughly an eighth were seen once. The table lists this clonotype with a few counts. Antigen: not known. The clonotype originates from a man under 40 who received the YFV17D yellow fever vaccine. The sequences come from PBMCs, collected on the day of the yellow fever booster vaccination. The V gene is TRBV6-1, the J gene TRBJ2-3; TRBD1 aligns across 10 bases. The CDR3 sequence is CASSEVPGQGFGTDTQYF. Written as DNA, the CDR3 is TGTGCCAGCAGTGAAGTCCCGGGACAGGGGTTTGGCACAGATACGCAGTATTTT.